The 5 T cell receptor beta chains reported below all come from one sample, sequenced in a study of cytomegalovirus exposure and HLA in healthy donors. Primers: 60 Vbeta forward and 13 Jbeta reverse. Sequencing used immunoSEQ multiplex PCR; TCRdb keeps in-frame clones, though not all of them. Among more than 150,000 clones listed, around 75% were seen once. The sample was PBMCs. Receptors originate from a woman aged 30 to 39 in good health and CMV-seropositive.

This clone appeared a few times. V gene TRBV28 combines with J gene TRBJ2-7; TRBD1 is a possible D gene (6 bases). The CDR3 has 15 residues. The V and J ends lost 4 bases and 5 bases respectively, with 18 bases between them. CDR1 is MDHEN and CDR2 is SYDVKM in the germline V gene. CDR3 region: CASSSTIQGVNEQYF. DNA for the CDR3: TGTGCCAGCAGTTCGACGATACAGGGTGTCAACGAGCAGTACTTC.

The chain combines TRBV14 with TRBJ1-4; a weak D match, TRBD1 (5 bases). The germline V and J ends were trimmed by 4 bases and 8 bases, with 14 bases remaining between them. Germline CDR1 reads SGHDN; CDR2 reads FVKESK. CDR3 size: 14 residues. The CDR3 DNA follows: TGTGCCAGCAGCCTAGGCAGGGTAGGGGAAAAACTGTTTTTT. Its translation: CASSLGRVGEKLFF.

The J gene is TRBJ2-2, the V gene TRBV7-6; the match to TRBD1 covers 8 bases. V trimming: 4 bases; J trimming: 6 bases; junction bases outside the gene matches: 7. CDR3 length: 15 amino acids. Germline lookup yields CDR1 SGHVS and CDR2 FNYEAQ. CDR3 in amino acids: CASSYSGQGPGELFF. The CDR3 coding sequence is TGTGCCAGCAGCTACTCTGGACAGGGCCCCGGGGAGCTGTTTTTT.

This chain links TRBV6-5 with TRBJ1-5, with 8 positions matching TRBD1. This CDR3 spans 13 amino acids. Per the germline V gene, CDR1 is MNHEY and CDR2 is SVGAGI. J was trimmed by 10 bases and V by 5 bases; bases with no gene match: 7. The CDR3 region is CASSGNRGLPQHF. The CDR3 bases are TGTGCCAGCAGTGGTAACAGGGGGTTACCCCAGCATTTT.

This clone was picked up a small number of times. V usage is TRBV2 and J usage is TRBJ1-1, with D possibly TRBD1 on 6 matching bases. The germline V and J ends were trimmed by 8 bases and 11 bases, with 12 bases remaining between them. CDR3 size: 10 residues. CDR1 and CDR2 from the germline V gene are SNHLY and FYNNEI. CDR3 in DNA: TGTGCCAGCCGAGGGGGGGTTGCTTTCTTT. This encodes CASRGGVAFF.